This T cell receptor (beta chain) emerged from a study of vaccination and CD4 T cells after COVID-19. Overall study context: The study drew post-COVID samples a median approximately 100 days after diagnosis (range 35 to 161). At a median 72 days (range 14 to 241) after dose two, post-vaccine samples were obtained.

This clonotype came up once. Its antigen remains unknown. At one end, the junction sequence differs from germline, possibly due to a read error. Germline V gives CDR1 DFQATT, CDR2 SNEGSKA (reference sequence). This CDR3 is built from 15 residues. The Oncomine TCR Beta short-read assay sequenced DNA from cultured CD4+ T cells. TCRdb ran MiXCR on the PCR reads and lists one entry per CDR3 protein. Seen here are 15,000 to 25,000 distinct CDR3 sequences, approximately 39% observed once, and the top ten hold 13% to 15%. Specified treatment: 10-day PBMC culture with coronavirus spike peptide pools or control peptides (ViraFEST assay).

This TCR derives from a human donor with COVID-19. Material for sequencing was cultured CD4+ T cells from blood. The chain uses TRBV20-1 and TRBJ2-7, with 12 bases fitting TRBD2. CDR3 in amino acids: CSVRDRLAGASEQYF. The DNA of the CDR3 is TGCAGTGTTAGAGATAGACTAGCGGGGGCCTCGGAGCAGTACTTC.